This entry is about one TCR beta chain. Trimming took off 3 bases at V and 3 bases at J, with 10 bases between the two ends. Germline V CDR1 and CDR2: SNHLY, FYNNEI. The length of the CDR3 is 14 residues. This specimen belongs to a study of CD8+CD57+ T cells in acquired aplastic anemia. Across the study: Sorted CD4+ and CD8+ cells yielded DNA averaging approximately 3 ug.

CDR3 and TCR beta VDJ profiling relied on genomic DNA as the template. A single record per CDR3 protein comes from TCRdb applying MiXCR to the reads. In the table there are 150,000 to 180,000 distinct CDR3 sequences, approximately 52% of which are singletons. Patients chosen for sequencing had shown CD8+CD57+ cell expansion by flow cytometry. The sequence derives from a human donor with aplastic anemia. The rearrangement links TRBV2 to TRBJ2-3; D call uncertain. Material: sorted CD4+, CD8+, or CD8+CD57+ T cells (not recorded which) from PBMCs. As DNA, the CDR3 is TGTGCCAGCAGTGATTCCAGTAGGACAGATACGCAGTATTTT. Protein: CASSDSSRTDTQYF.